A single sample is the source of the 3 T cell receptor beta chains below, sequenced in a study of shared clonotypes between healthy human individuals. The method was immunoSEQ multiplex PCR; TCRdb's version includes in-frame clones alone and lacks a portion of them. The sample lists over 850,000 clones, roughly 74% seen once, with more than 0.45% in the top ten. Sequencing was carried out using memory CD4+ T cells from PBMCs. The subset: CD45RA-negative fraction. These receptor sequences come from a man aged 18 to 30 in good health. Some clones in this sample may be carry-over from other donors' samples.

The chain recombines TRBV11-2 with TRBJ2-3; 7 nucleotides line up with TRBD1. The V and J ends lost 1 base and 2 bases, in that order; junction bases with no gene match: 9. There are 17 residues in the CDR3. CDR1 is SGHAT and CDR2 is FQNNGV in the germline V gene. The CDR3 nucleotides read TGTGCCAGCAGCTTAGGGCTCAGGGGGTCTTTCACAGATACGCAGTATTTT. Protein: CASSLGLRGSFTDTQYF.

The V and J genes are TRBV5-1 and TRBJ2-5, with TRBD2 matching 10 bases. The V gene's germline CDR1 is SGHRS and CDR2 YFSETQ. J lost 2 bases, V lost 6 bases, and 7 bases had no gene match. The CDR3 totals 15 residues. The chain's CDR3 is CASMKTSGFQETQYF. CDR3 nucleotide sequence: TGCGCCAGCATGAAGACTAGCGGGTTTCAAGAGACCCAGTACTTC. Based on the CDR3 plus reference TRBV5-1 and TRBJ2-5, the full variable domain is KAGVTQTPRYLIKTRGQQVTLSCSPISGHRSVSWYQQTPGQGLQFLFEYFSETQRNKGNFPGRFSGRQFSNSRSEMNVSTLELGDSALYLCASMKTSGFQETQYFGPGTRLLVL.

This clone occurred a few times. This chain links TRBV28 with TRBJ2-1; 9 bases fit TRBD1. V shed 5 bases, J shed 7 bases, and the junction held 9 bases outside the gene matches. This CDR3 has 15 residues. CDR1 and CDR2 (germline): MDHEN, SYDVKM. This CDR3 is CASSLLDRGFNEQFF. The CDR3 DNA is TGTGCCAGCAGTCTCCTGGACAGGGGCTTTAATGAGCAGTTCTTC. Looking up the rest from reference TRBV28 and TRBJ2-1 gives the full variable domain: DVKVTQSSRYLVKRTGEKVFLECVQDMDHENMFWYRQDPGLGLRLIYFSYDVKMKEKGDIPEGYSVSREKKERFSLILESASTNQTSMYLCASSLLDRGFNEQFFGPGTRLTVL.